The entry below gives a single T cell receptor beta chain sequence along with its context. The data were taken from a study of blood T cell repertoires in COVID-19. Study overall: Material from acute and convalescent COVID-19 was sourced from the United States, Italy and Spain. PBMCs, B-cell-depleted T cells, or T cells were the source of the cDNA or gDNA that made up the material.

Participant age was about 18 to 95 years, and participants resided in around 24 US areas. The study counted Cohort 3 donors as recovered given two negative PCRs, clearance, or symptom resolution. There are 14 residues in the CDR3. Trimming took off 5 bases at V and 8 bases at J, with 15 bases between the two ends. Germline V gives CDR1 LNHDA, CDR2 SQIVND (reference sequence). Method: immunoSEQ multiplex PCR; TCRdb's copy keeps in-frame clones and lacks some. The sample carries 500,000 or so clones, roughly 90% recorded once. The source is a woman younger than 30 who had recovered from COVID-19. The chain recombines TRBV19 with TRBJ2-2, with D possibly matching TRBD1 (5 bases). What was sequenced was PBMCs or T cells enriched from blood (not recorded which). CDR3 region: CASSPRRSGGELFF. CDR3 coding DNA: TGTGCCAGTAGTCCCCGTCGTTCAGGGGGGGAGCTGTTTTTT.